A selection of T cell receptor beta chains follows, all from one sample in a study of OX40 agonist ivuxolimab in advanced cancers. Using immunoSEQ multiplex PCR, the repertoire was profiled, and TCRdb retains in-frame clones only, with some absent. The sample records fewer than 55,000 clones, around nine tenths being singletons. Sequences were derived from CD4+ or CD8+ T cells sorted from blood, sampled in a trial of the OX40 agonist ivuxolimab. The receptors shown here come from an adult with an advanced solid tumor such as melanoma, head and neck, liver or kidney cancer. CDR3s include the opening cysteine and the closing phenylalanine or tryptophan. D genes are given only for firm matches. The listing skips clone size in some rows; elsewhere it reads once, few, many or a size class.

NA	TRBV5-1	NA	TRBJ1-6	TGCGCCAGCAGCATCTTTGTCCCCGACCATAATTCACCCCTCCACTTT	CASSIFVPDHNSPLHF
NA	TRBV2	TRBD2	TRBJ2-3	TGTGCCAGCAGTTTTCCCTGGGGGCGGGGGGGCACAGATACGCAGTATTTT	CASSFPWGRGGTDTQYF
once	TRBV5-1	NA	TRBJ2-2	TGCGCCAGCAGCTTGGAGGGGGGGCCGGACACCGGGGAGCTGTTTTTT	CASSLEGGPDTGELFF
NA	TRBV9	NA	TRBJ1-3	TGTGCCAGCAGCGGGTCAGCGCTCTCTGGAAACACCATATATTTT	CASSGSALSGNTIYF
NA	TRBV9	TRBD1	TRBJ2-7	TGTGCCAGCAGCCCGGGACAGACATACGAGCAGTACTTC	CASSPGQTYEQYF
once	TRBV6-5	NA	TRBJ1-1	TGTGCCAGCAGCCCACCAGGGACTGAAGCTTTCTTT	CASSPPGTEAFF
NA	TRBV19	NA	TRBJ1-1	TGTGCCAGTAGTATGCGTGCAGGGACGAACACTGAAGCTTTCTTT	CASSMRAGTNTEAFF
NA	TRBV5-1	TRBD1	TRBJ1-2	TGCGCCAGCAGCTTGGGACAGGGGGACTATGGCTACACCTTC	CASSLGQGDYGYTF
NA	TRBV5-1	TRBD2	TRBJ2-1	TGCGCCAGCAGCCCGGGGAGGGACTCCTACAATGAGCAGTTCTTC	CASSPGRDSYNEQFF
NA	TRBV9	NA	TRBJ2-7	TGTGCCAGCAGCGTGGCCGGACAGTTTAGCTACGAGCAGTACTTC	CASSVAGQFSYEQYF
NA	TRBV19	NA	TRBJ2-3	TGTGCCAGTAGTATTACGTATTCAGATACGCAGTATTTT	CASSITYSDTQYF
NA	TRBV11-2	NA	TRBJ1-1	TGTGCCAGCAGCTTAGGCAGTCTCACTGAAGCTTTCTTT	CASSLGSLTEAFF
NA	TRBV5-4	NA	TRBJ2-6	TGTGCCACTATAGGCACAGGAGGAAGGAGCTCTGGGGCCAACGTCCTGACTTTC	CATIGTGGRSSGANVLTF
NA	TRBV29-1	NA	TRBJ2-7	TGCAGCGTTACGGGGGGCGAGTCCTACGAGCAGTACTTC	CSVTGGESYEQYF
few	TRBV7-9	NA	TRBJ1-2	TGTGCCAGCAGCTTAGCGGAGCATGCCCCCGGTGGCTACACCTTC	CASSLAEHAPGGYTF
NA	TRBV29-1	NA	TRBJ1-2	TGCAGCGTCCCTGGGGGGGGTGGCTACACCTTC	CSVPGGGGYTF
NA	TRBV4-1	TRBD1	TRBJ1-4	TGCGCCAGCAGCGGGACAGGGATCGAGGAAAAACTGTTTTTT	CASSGTGIEEKLFF
NA	TRBV6-5	NA	TRBJ2-7	TGTGCCAGCATGGGCCTTGGCACAGGCCTCGAGCAGTACTTC	CASMGLGTGLEQYF
NA	TRBV11-2	NA	TRBJ1-6	TGTGCCAGCAATTTATTAGGTGACAGCACTTATAATTCACCCCTCCACTTT	CASNLLGDSTYNSPLHF
large	TRBV2	NA	TRBJ2-7	TGTGCCAGCAGTGAAGCCCAATTGCCTAGCGCGGTCGAGGAGCAGTACTTC	CASSEAQLPSAVEEQYF
NA	TRBV7-9	NA	TRBJ1-1	TGTGCCAGCAGCTTAGCGTATACCGGGGAAGCTTTCTTT	CASSLAYTGEAFF
once	TRBV27	NA	TRBJ2-7	TGTGCCAGCAGTTTGGAGATGAACTACGAGCAGTACTTC	CASSLEMNYEQYF
NA	TRBV11-1	NA	TRBJ2-5	TGTGCCAGCAGCCCGGACTTGGCGGAGACCCAGTACTTC	CASSPDLAETQYF
NA	TRBV6-5	NA	TRBJ2-2	TGTGCCAGCAGTTACTCGGTCGGCGGGGAGCTGTTTTTT	CASSYSVGGELFF
NA	TRBV27	TRBD2	TRBJ2-3	TGTGCCAGCACATATTCGGGGGGAATAAGCACAGATACGCAGTATTTT	CASTYSGGISTDTQYF
NA	TRBV30	NA	TRBJ2-7	TGTGCCTGGAGTGCGCAGGAGGGGGACAGCTCCTACGAGCAGTACTTC	CAWSAQEGDSSYEQYF
NA	TRBV7-2	NA	TRBJ2-5	TGTGCCAGCAGCCTCGTCCCTAGGGGGTGGGAGACCCAGTACTTC	CASSLVPRGWETQYF
NA	TRBV4-2	TRBD1	TRBJ2-6	TGTGCCAGCAGCCTTCGGACAGGGGGCGCTGGGGCCAACGTCCTGACTTTC	CASSLRTGGAGANVLTF
NA	TRBV7-9	NA	TRBJ2-7	TGTGCCAGCAGCTTAGCGACCTACGAGCAGTACTTC	CASSLATYEQYF
NA	TRBV11-2	NA	TRBJ1-1	TGTGCCAGCAGCTTAGATCCACTGGGGCCGACTGAAGCTTTCTTT	CASSLDPLGPTEAFF
NA	TRBV5-1	NA	TRBJ2-2	TGCGCCAGCAGTGCGTCAGACCCGAACACCGGGGAGCTGTTTTTT	CASSASDPNTGELFF
once	TRBV30	TRBD1	TRBJ2-1	TGTGCCTGGAGTACCGGGACAGGGGTGAGGGAGCAGTTCTTC	CAWSTGTGVREQFF
NA	TRBV27	NA	TRBJ2-2	TGTGCCAGCAGTTCCTCCATCACCGGGGAGCTGTTTTTT	CASSSSITGELFF
NA	TRBV7-2	NA	TRBJ2-2	TGTGCCAGCAGCTTGTTAATAGACAGGCTTAACACCGGGGAGCTGTTTTTT	CASSLLIDRLNTGELFF
few	TRBV30	NA	TRBJ1-1	TGTGCCTGGAGTAGCCAGGGTGGGTCCACTGAAGCTTTCTTT	CAWSSQGGSTEAFF
NA	TRBV4-1	TRBD1	TRBJ1-1	TGCGCCAGCAGCCAAGATCCTGGGACAGTTCTCATGAACACTGAAGCTTTCTTT	CASSQDPGTVLMNTEAFF
NA	TRBV5-1	TRBD1	TRBJ1-3	TGCGCCAGCAGCACCGGACAGGGCACCCCTATGGGAAACACCATATATTTT	CASSTGQGTPMGNTIYF
NA	TRBV4-2	TRBD2	TRBJ2-2	TGTGCCAGCACCTGGAGGGCGGGGGGCGCTGATGGCACCGGGGAGCTGTTTTTT	CASTWRAGGADGTGELFF
NA	TRBV4-1	TRBD2	TRBJ2-1	TGCGCCAGCAGACACACCAGCGGGGGGGCGGCTGAGCAGTTCTTC	CASRHTSGGAAEQFF
NA	TRBV6-5	NA	TRBJ2-2	TGTGCCAGCAGTTACCTCGCACCCACCGCCGGGGAGCTGTTTTTT	CASSYLAPTAGELFF